The rows below give T cell receptor beta chains drawn from one sample of a study of siplizumab effects on memory and regulatory T cells. The method was immunoSEQ multiplex PCR; TCRdb's version includes in-frame clones alone and lacks a portion of them. Among more than 85,000 clones listed, about 90% were seen once. The material sequenced was Tregs sorted from blood. These receptors were collected from a human donor in good health. The CDR3 runs from the conserved cysteine through the conserved F or W. A D gene is named only where the DNA matches it firmly. The size entry is marked missing in some rows and otherwise reads once, few, many or a size class.

v_gene,j_gene,d_gene,abundance,CDR3aa,CDR3nt
TRBV10-3,TRBJ2-1,TRBD1,NA,CAILGQGVYNEQFF,TGTGCCATCTTGGGACAGGGCGTTTACAATGAGCAGTTCTTC
TRBV15,TRBJ1-2,NA,NA,CATSSLRGANYGYTF,TGTGCCACCAGCAGTTTGCGGGGGGCGAACTATGGCTACACCTTC
TRBV11-2,TRBJ1-2,NA,NA,CASSFLAGTNYGYTF,TGTGCCAGCAGCTTCCTCGCCGGGACTAACTATGGCTACACCTTC
TRBV7-2,TRBJ2-7,NA,NA,CASSLGRGFPHEQYF,TGTGCCAGCAGCTTAGGGAGGGGCTTCCCCCACGAGCAGTACTTC
TRBV15,TRBJ2-1,TRBD2,NA,CAVRPSGSNEQFF,TGTGCCGTTAGACCCAGCGGGAGCAATGAGCAGTTCTTC
TRBV10-3,TRBJ1-5,NA,NA,CAIRGEGDNQPQHF,TGTGCCATCAGAGGGGAGGGGGACAATCAGCCCCAGCATTTT
TRBV29-1,TRBJ1-2,NA,few,CSVSGKDQYYGYTF,TGCAGCGTTTCGGGGAAGGACCAGTATTATGGCTACACCTTC
TRBV9,TRBJ2-1,TRBD2,NA,CASSVLAGSGEQFF,TGTGCCAGCAGCGTTCTAGCGGGATCCGGTGAGCAGTTCTTC
TRBV6-1,TRBJ1-5,NA,NA,CASSERQPQHF,TGTGCCAGCAGTGAAAGGCAGCCCCAGCATTTT
TRBV18,TRBJ2-4,TRBD1,NA,CASSQPRQGNIQYF,TGTGCCAGCTCACAACCCAGACAGGGAAACATTCAGTACTTC
TRBV7-2,TRBJ2-1,NA,NA,CASSLWARQNNEQFF,TGTGCCAGCAGCTTATGGGCGAGACAGAACAATGAGCAGTTCTTC
TRBV9,TRBJ1-6,TRBD1,NA,CASSPTGVRNSPLHF,TGTGCCAGCAGCCCGACAGGGGTGCGTAATTCACCCCTCCACTTT
TRBV6-5,TRBJ2-7,TRBD2,NA,CASSPSAGGPYEQYF,TGTGCCAGCAGCCCCTCAGCGGGAGGCCCCTACGAGCAGTACTTC
TRBV19,TRBJ1-2,NA,NA,CASSIRGHYGYTF,TGTGCCAGTAGTATACGGGGGCACTATGGCTACACCTTC
TRBV18,TRBJ1-1,NA,few,CASSRGGPEAFF,TGTGCCAGCTCACGAGGGGGACCCGAAGCTTTCTTT
TRBV6-5,TRBJ2-7,TRBD1,NA,CASSYSRTGGYEQYF,TGTGCCAGCAGTTACTCGAGGACAGGGGGCTACGAGCAGTACTTC
TRBV5-1,TRBJ2-7,TRBD1,NA,CASSLYSIGQGDDYEQYF,TGCGCCAGCAGCCTGTACTCTATAGGACAGGGCGACGACTACGAGCAGTACTTC
TRBV5-1,TRBJ2-7,NA,NA,CASSLVGTMRTWEQYF,TGCGCCAGCAGCTTGGTCGGCACCATGCGGACGTGGGAGCAGTACTTC
TRBV2,TRBJ1-5,TRBD1,once,CASRETGGYSNQPQHF,TGTGCCAGCAGAGAGACAGGGGGCTATAGCAATCAGCCCCAGCATTTT
TRBV4-1,TRBJ2-7,NA,NA,CASSQSLLERSTYEQYF,TGCGCCAGCAGCCAGTCCCTTTTGGAGCGGAGTACCTACGAGCAGTACTTC
TRBV5-1,TRBJ2-3,TRBD2,few,CASSLTSAGDTQYF,TGCGCCAGCAGCTTAACTAGCGCAGGAGATACGCAGTATTTT
TRBV11-3,TRBJ2-2,TRBD1,NA,CASSSGQGLNTGELFF,TGTGCCAGCAGCTCCGGACAGGGTCTTAACACCGGGGAGCTGTTTTTT
TRBV29-1,TRBJ1-1,NA,NA,CSVEVRAMNTEAFF,TGCAGCGTTGAAGTACGGGCGATGAACACTGAAGCTTTCTTT
TRBV25-1,TRBJ1-5,NA,NA,CASSEWGLNQPQHF,TGTGCCAGCAGTGAATGGGGACTTAATCAGCCCCAGCATTTT
TRBV2,TRBJ1-1,NA,once,CATQGFTEAFF,TGTGCCACCCAGGGGTTCACTGAAGCTTTCTTT
TRBV6-5,TRBJ2-5,NA,NA,CASSPGLGALNQYF,TGTGCCAGCAGCCCCGGCCTCGGGGCCTTAAATCAGTACTTC
TRBV6-1,TRBJ1-2,NA,NA,CASRGGQLFYGYTF,TGTGCCAGCAGAGGTGGACAGTTATTCTATGGCTACACCTTC
TRBV10-3,TRBJ2-3,TRBD2,NA,CAISSPGTSGSVTDTQYF,TGTGCCATCAGTTCGCCCGGGACTAGCGGGAGCGTCACAGATACGCAGTATTTT
TRBV19,TRBJ2-3,NA,NA,CASSIVGRTDTQYF,TGTGCCAGTAGTATAGTGGGTCGCACAGATACGCAGTATTTT
TRBV5-1,TRBJ2-7,NA,NA,CASSWGLRAPYEQYF,TGCGCCAGCAGCTGGGGGTTGAGGGCACCCTACGAGCAGTACTTC
TRBV10-2,TRBJ2-3,TRBD2,NA,CASSVSGRATDTQYF,TGCGCCAGCAGTGTAAGCGGGAGGGCCACAGATACGCAGTATTTT
TRBV10-3,TRBJ1-4,NA,NA,CAIGDIQGGKLFF,TGTGCCATCGGCGACATCCAAGGGGGAAAACTGTTTTTT
TRBV7-6,TRBJ1-3,TRBD1,NA,CASSLVGQGNTIYF,TGTGCCAGCAGCTTAGTAGGACAGGGCAACACCATATATTTT
TRBV9,TRBJ2-7,TRBD1,NA,CASSARDRDSYEQYF,TGTGCCAGCAGCGCACGGGACAGGGACTCCTACGAGCAGTACTTC
TRBV20-1,TRBJ2-5,NA,NA,CSARKETQYF,TGCAGTGCTAGAAAAGAGACCCAGTACTTC
TRBV4-1,TRBJ2-5,TRBD2,few,CASSQDRGGEAAVGGETQYF,TGCGCCAGCAGCCAAGATCGCGGGGGGGAGGCGGCGGTCGGAGGTGAGACCCAGTACTTC
TRBV10-3,TRBJ2-2,NA,once,CAIRENTGELFF,TGTGCCATCAGAGAGAACACCGGGGAGCTGTTTTTT
TRBV28,TRBJ1-2,TRBD1,once,CASSHPTGGSVYGYTF,TGTGCCAGCAGTCATCCGACAGGGGGCTCTGTCTATGGCTACACCTTC
TRBV7-9,TRBJ1-4,NA,NA,CASSKTWADTTNEKLFF,TGTGCCAGCAGCAAGACCTGGGCAGATACAACTAATGAAAAACTGTTTTTT